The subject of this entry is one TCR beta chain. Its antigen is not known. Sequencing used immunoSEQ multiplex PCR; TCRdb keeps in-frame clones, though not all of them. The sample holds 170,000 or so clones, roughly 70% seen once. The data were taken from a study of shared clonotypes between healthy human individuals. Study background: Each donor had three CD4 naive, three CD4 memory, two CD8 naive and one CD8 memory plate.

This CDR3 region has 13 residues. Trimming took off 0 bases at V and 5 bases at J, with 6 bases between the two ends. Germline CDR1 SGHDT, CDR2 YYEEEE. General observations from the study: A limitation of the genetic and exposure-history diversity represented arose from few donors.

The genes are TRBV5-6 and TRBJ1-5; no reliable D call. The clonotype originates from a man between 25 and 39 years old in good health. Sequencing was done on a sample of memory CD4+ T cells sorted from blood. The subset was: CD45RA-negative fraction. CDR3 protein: CASSLEPDQPQHF. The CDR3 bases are TGTGCCAGCAGCTTGGAACCAGATCAGCCCCAGCATTTT.